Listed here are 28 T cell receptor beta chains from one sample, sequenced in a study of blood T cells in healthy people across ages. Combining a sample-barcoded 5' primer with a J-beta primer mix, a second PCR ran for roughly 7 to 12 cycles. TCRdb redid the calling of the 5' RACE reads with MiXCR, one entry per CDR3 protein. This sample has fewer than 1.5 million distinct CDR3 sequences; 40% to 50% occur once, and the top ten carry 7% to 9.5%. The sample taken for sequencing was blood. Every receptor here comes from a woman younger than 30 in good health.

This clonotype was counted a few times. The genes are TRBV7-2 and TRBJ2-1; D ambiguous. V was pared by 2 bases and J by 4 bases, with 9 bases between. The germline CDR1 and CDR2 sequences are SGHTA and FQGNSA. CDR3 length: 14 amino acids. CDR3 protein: CASSLRLQYNEQFF. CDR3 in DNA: TGTGCCAGCAGCTTAAGGCTACAGTACAATGAGCAGTTCTTC.

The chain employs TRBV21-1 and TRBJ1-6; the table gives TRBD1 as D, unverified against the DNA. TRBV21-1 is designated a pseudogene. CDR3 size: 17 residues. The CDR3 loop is CASSKARGGFYNSPLHF. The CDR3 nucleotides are TGTGCCAGCAGCAAAGCGAGAGGGGGGTTCTATAATTCACCCCTCCACTTT.

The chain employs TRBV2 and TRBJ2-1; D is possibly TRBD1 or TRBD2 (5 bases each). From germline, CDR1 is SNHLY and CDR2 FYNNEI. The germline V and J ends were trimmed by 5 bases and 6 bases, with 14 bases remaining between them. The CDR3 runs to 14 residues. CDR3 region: CASSPGPAGNEQFF. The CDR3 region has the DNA TGTGCCAGCAGTCCGGGACCCGCGGGCAATGAGCAGTTCTTC. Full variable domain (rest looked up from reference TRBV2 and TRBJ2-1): EPEVTQTPSHQVTQMGQEVILRCVPISNHLYFYWYRQILGQKVEFLVSFYNNEISEKSEIFDDQFSVERPDGSNFTLKIRSTKLEDSAMYFCASSPGPAGNEQFFGPGTRLTVL.

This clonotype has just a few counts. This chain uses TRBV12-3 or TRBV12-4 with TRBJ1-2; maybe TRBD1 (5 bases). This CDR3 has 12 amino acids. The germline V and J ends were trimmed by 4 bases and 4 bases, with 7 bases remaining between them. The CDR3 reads CASSSDIYGYTF. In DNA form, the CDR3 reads TGTGCCAGCAGTTCGGACATCTATGGCTACACCTTC.

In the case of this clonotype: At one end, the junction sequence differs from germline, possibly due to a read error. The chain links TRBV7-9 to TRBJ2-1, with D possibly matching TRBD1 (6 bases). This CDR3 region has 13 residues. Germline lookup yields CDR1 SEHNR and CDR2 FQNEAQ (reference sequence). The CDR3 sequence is CAVGVGGYNERFF. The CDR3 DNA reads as TGCGCAGTGGGGGTAGGGGGTTATAATGAGCGGTTCTTC.

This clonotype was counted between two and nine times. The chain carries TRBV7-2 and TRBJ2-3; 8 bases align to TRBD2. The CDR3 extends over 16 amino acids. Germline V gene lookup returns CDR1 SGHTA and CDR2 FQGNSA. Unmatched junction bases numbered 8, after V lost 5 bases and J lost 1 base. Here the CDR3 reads CASSHRGGVGTDTQYF. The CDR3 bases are TGTGCCAGCAGCCACCGGGGGGGAGTTGGCACAGATACGCAGTATTTT.

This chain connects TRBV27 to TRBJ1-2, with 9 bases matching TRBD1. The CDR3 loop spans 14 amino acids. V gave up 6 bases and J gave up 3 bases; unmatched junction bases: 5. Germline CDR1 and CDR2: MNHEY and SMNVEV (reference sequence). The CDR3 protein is CASRLQGADYGYTF. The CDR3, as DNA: TGTGCCAGCAGGTTACAGGGGGCCGACTATGGCTACACCTTC.

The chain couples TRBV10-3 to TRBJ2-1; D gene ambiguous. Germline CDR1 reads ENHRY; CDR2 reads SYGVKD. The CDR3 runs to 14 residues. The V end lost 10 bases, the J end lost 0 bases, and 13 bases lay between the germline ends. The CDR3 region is CATLGGSSYNEQFF. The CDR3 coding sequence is TGTGCCACCCTCGGTGGAAGCTCCTACAATGAGCAGTTCTTC.

The CDR3 sequence is CAIMGGLSSGNTIYF. Here the CDR3 DNA reads TGTGCCATCATGGGGGGCTTAAGCTCTGGAAACACCATATATTTT. The V call is TRBV10-3, the J call TRBJ1-3; the D gene is possibly TRBD1 (6 bases). Per the germline V gene, CDR1 is ENHRY and CDR2 is SYGVKD. CDR3 length equals 15 residues. The V end was cut by 7 bases, the J end by 0 bases, with 13 bases between.

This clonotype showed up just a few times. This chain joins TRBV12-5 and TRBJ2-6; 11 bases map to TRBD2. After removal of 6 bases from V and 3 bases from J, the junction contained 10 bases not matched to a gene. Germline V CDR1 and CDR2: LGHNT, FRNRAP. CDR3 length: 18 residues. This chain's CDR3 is CASGNPLAGGNGANVLTF. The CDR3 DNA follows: TGTGCTAGTGGCAACCCGCTAGCGGGAGGAAATGGGGCCAACGTCCTGACTTTC.

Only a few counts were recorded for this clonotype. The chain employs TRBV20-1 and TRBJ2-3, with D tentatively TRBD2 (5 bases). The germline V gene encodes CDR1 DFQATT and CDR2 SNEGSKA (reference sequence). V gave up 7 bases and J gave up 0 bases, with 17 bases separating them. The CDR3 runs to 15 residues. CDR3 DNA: TGCAGTGTTCACTTCCTAGCCATTAGCACAGATACGCAGTATTTT. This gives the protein CSVHFLAISTDTQYF.

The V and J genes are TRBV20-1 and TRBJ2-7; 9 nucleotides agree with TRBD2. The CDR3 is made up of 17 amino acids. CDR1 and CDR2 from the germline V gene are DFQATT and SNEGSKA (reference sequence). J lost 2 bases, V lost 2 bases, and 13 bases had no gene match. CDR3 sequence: CSARSALWTSDPYEQYF. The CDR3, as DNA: TGCAGTGCTAGAAGTGCGCTTTGGACTAGCGATCCCTACGAGCAGTACTTC.

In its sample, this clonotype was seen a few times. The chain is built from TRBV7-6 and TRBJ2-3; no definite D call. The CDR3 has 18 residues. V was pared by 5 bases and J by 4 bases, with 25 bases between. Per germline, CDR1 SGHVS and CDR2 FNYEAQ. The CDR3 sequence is CASSPSFVAANLADTQYF. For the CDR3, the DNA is TGTGCCAGCAGCCCGAGTTTCGTGGCAGCCAACCTTGCAGATACGCAGTATTTT.

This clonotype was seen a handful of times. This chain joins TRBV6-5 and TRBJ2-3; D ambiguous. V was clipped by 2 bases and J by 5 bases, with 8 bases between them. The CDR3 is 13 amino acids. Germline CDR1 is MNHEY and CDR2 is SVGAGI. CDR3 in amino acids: CASSYNTLDTQYF. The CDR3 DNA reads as TGTGCCAGCAGTTACAACACATTAGATACGCAGTATTTT.

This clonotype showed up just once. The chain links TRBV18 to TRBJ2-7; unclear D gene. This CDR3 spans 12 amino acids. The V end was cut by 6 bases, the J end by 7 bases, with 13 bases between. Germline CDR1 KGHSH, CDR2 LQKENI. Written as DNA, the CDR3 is TGTGCCAGCTCGAACGCAGGTGGGGAGCAGTACTTC. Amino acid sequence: CASSNAGGEQYF.

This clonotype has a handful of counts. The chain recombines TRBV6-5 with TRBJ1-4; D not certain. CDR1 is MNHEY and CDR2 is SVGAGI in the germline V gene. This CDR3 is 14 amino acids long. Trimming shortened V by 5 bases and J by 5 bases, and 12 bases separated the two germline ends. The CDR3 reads CASSPRVLNEKLFF. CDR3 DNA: TGTGCCAGCAGTCCTCGGGTTTTGAATGAAAAACTGTTTTTT.

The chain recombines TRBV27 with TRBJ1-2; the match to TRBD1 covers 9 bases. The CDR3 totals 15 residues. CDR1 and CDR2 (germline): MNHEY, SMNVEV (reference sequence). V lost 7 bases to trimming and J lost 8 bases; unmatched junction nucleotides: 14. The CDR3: CASNTRGQGIRGYTF. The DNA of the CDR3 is TGTGCCAGCAACACCCGTGGACAGGGGATTAGAGGCTACACCTTC.

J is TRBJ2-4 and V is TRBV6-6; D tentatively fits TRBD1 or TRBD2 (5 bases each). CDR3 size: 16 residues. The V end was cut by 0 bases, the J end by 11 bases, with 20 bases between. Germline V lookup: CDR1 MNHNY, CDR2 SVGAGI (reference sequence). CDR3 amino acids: CASSYSGDDLSGVQYF. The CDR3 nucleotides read TGTGCCAGCAGTTACTCGGGGGACGATTTGTCCGGCGTTCAGTACTTC.

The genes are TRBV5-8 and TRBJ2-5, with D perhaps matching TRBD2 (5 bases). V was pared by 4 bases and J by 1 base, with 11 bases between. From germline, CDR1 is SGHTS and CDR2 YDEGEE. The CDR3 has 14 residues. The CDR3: CASSPGIFQETQYF. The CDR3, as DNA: TGTGCCAGCAGCCCCGGGATTTTCCAAGAGACCCAGTACTTC. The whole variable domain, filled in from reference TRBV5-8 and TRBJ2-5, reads EAGVTQSPTHLIKTRGQQATLRCSPISGHTSVYWYQQALGLGLQFLLWYDEGEERNRGNFPPRFSGRQFPNYSSELNVNALELEDSALYLCASSPGIFQETQYFGPGTRLLVL.

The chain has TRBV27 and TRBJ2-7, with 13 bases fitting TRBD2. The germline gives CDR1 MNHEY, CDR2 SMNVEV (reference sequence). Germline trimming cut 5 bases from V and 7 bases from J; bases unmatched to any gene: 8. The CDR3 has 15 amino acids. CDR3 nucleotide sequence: TGTGCCAGCAGTAGGGGGACTAGCGGGGACAATGAGCAGTACTTC. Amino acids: CASSRGTSGDNEQYF.

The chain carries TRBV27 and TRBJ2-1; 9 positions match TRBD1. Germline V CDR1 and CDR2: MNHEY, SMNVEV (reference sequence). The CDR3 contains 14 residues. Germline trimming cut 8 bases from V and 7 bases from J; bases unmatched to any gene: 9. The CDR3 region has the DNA TGTGCCAGCCTTCCGACAGGGGGTTGGAATGAGCAGTTCTTC. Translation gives CASLPTGGWNEQFF.

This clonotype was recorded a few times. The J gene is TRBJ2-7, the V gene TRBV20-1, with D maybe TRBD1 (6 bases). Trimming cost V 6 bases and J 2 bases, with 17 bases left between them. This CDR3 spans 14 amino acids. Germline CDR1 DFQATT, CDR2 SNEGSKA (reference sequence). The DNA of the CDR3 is TGCAGTGCGCCTCCCCCAGCAGGGGCCTACGAGCAGTACTTC. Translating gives CSAPPPAGAYEQYF.

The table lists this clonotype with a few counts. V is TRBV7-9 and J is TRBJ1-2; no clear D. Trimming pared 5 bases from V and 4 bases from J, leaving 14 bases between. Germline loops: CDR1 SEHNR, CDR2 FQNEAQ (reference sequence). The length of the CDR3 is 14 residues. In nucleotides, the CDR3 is TGTGCCAGCAGCCCCCCCGCAGGAGCCTATGGCTACACCTTC. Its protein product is CASSPPAGAYGYTF. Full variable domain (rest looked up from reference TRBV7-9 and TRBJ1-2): DTGVSQNPRHKITKRGQNVTFRCDPISEHNRLYWYRQTLGQGPEFLTYFQNEAQLEKSRLLSDRFSAERPKGSFSTLEIQRTEQGDSAMYLCASSPPAGAYGYTFGSGTRLTVV.

CDR3 in DNA: TGCAGCGGCTATAGCGGGGAGACCTACGAGCAGTACTTC. Amino acids: CSGYSGETYEQYF. The chain joins TRBV20-1 to TRBJ2-7; 8 bases match TRBD2. The CDR3 spans 13 residues. CDR1 and CDR2 (germline): DFQATT, SNEGSKA (reference sequence).

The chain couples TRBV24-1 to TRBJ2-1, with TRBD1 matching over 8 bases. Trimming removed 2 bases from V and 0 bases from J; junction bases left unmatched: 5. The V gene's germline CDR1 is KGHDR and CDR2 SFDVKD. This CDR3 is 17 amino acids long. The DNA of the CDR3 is TGTGCCACCAGTGATTCTACAGGGGGTACCTCCTACAATGAGCAGTTCTTC. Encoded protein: CATSDSTGGTSYNEQFF.

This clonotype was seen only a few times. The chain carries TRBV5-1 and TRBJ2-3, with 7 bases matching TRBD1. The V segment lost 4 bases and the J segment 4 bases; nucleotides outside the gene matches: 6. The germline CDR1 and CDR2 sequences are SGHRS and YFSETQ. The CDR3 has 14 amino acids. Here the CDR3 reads CASSPMGQSDTQYF. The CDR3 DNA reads TGCGCCAGCAGCCCCATGGGACAGTCAGATACGCAGTATTTT.

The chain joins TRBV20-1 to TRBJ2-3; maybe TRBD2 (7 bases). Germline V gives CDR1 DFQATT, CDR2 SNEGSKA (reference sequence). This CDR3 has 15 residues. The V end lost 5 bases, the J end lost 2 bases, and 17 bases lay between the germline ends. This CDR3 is CSARGASANTDTQYF. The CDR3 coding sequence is TGCAGTGCTCGGGGGGCCAGTGCGAACACAGATACGCAGTATTTT.

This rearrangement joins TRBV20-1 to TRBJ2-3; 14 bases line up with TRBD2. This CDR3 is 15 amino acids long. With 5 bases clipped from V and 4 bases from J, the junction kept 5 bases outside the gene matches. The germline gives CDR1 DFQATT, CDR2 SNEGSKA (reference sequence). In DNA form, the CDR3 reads TGCAGTGCTCGACTAGCGGGAGGGCCTGCAGATACGCAGTATTTT. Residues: CSARLAGGPADTQYF.